One and the same sample provided the 25 T cell receptor beta chains below, sequenced in a study of T cell changes during pregnancy in multiple sclerosis. Some clones are missing from TCRdb's copy, which holds only in-frame ones; the method was immunoSEQ multiplex PCR. Counted here are 17,000 or so clones, roughly 86% occurring once; the ten biggest clones make up around 12%. Sample: CD8+ T cells from peripheral blood mononuclear cells, taken after pregnancy. The origin of the receptors is a female donor in good health, enrolled as a control in a pregnancy study.

The V and J genes are TRBV2 and TRBJ2-7; D is perhaps TRBD2 (5 bases). This CDR3 has 10 residues. Trimming left V 6 bases short and J 7 bases short, with 7 bases between. Germline V gene lookup returns CDR1 SNHLY and CDR2 FYNNEI. The CDR3 sequence is CASRGLEQYF. CDR3 bases: TGTGCCAGCAGAGGACTGGAGCAGTACTTC.

The V and J genes are TRBV27 and TRBJ2-1; 11 bases map to TRBD2. Looked up from germline, CDR1 is MNHEY and CDR2 is SMNVEV (reference sequence). With V trimmed by 5 bases and J by 8 bases, 5 bases remained unmatched. The CDR3 sequence is 14 residues long. The CDR3 spells CASSQLAGVYEQFF. CDR3 DNA sequence: TGTGCCAGCAGTCAACTAGCGGGGGTTTATGAGCAGTTCTTC.

This clone was seen a few times. V gene TRBV11-2 combines with J gene TRBJ1-4; D is perhaps TRBD1 (6 bases). Trimming removed 1 base at V and 7 bases at J, with 13 bases between. The CDR3 runs to 15 residues. Germline CDR1 SGHAT, CDR2 FQNNGV. CDR3 bases: TGTGCCAGCAGCTTAGGTGAGGGGGACGTTGAAAAACTGTTTTTT. This gives the protein CASSLGEGDVEKLFF.

CDR3 loop: CASMEDWDRGARNTIYF. The DNA of the CDR3 is TGTGCCAGTATGGAAGATTGGGACAGGGGCGCTCGGAACACCATATATTTT. The J gene is TRBJ1-3, the V gene TRBV19, with 10 bases fitting TRBD1. Trimming removed 7 bases from V and 7 bases from J; junction bases left unmatched: 16. This CDR3 has 17 residues. Germline assignment: CDR1 LNHDA and CDR2 SQIVND (reference sequence).

This sequence joins TRBV19 and TRBJ2-3; a weak D match, TRBD1 (5 bases). V was trimmed by 4 bases and J by 0 bases, leaving 11 bases between them. The CDR3 extends over 15 amino acids. Germline V gene lookup returns CDR1 LNHDA and CDR2 SQIVND (reference sequence). CDR3 amino acids: CASSTWGPSTDTQYF. CDR3 DNA sequence: TGTGCCAGTAGTACCTGGGGCCCTAGCACAGATACGCAGTATTTT. The full variable domain, completed using reference TRBV19 and TRBJ2-3, is DGGITQSPKYLFRKEGQNVTLSCEQNLNHDAMYWYRQDPGQGLRLIYYSQIVNDFQKGDIAEGYSVSREKKESFPLTVTSAQKNPTAFYLCASSTWGPSTDTQYFGPGTRLTVL.

The chain carries TRBV27 and TRBJ2-7; 7 positions agree with TRBD2. From germline, CDR1 is MNHEY and CDR2 SMNVEV (reference sequence). Trimming took 2 bases from V and 7 from J; bases not matched to a gene: 8. The CDR3 covers 14 residues. CDR3 residues: CASSLITGRREQYF. In nucleotides, the CDR3 is TGTGCCAGCAGTTTAATAACCGGGAGGAGAGAGCAGTACTTC.

The V call is TRBV5-4, the J call TRBJ1-1; possibly TRBD1 for D (5 bases). This CDR3 is 15 amino acids long. V was cut by 1 base and J by 4 bases, with 14 bases left in between. Germline CDR1 and CDR2: SGHNT and YYREEE (reference sequence). The CDR3 loop is CASSLSAGRGTEAFF. DNA of the CDR3: TGTGCCAGCAGCTTGTCCGCAGGGAGGGGCACTGAAGCTTTCTTT.

The CDR3 loop reads CASSYLWDRAREQYF. The CDR3 nucleotides are TGTGCCAGCAGTTACCTTTGGGACAGGGCTCGTGAGCAGTACTTC. This chain links TRBV6-6 with TRBJ2-7; TRBD1 aligns across 9 bases. V was clipped by 2 bases and J by 7 bases; unmatched bases: 9. Germline values: CDR1 MNHNY, CDR2 SVGAGI (reference sequence). CDR3 length: 15 residues.

This rearrangement joins TRBV19 to TRBJ1-5; TRBD1 is a possible D gene (5 bases). Germline assignment: CDR1 LNHDA and CDR2 SQIVND (reference sequence). V was pared by 5 bases and J by 7 bases, with 15 bases between. This CDR3 region has 14 residues. Written as DNA, the CDR3 is TGTGCCAGTAGTCGCTCAGGGTGGGGACAGCCCCAGCATTTT. Protein: CASSRSGWGQPQHF.

The chain recombines TRBV5-1 with TRBJ2-1; TRBD2 agrees at 8 bases. The germline gives CDR1 SGHRS, CDR2 YFSETQ. V lost 4 bases, J lost 0 bases, and 21 bases stayed unmatched. The CDR3 covers 21 residues. The DNA for the CDR3 is TGCGCCAGCAGCGGAACGACTCAACTAGCGGAACGTCTTAGCTCCTACAATGAGCAGTTCTTC. Its protein product is CASSGTTQLAERLSSYNEQFF.

The chain has TRBV5-4 and TRBJ2-2; tentatively, D is TRBD2 (7 bases). The V gene lost 4 bases and the J gene lost 2 bases, with 18 bases spanning the gap. Looked up from germline, CDR1 is SGHNT and CDR2 is YYREEE (reference sequence). The CDR3 runs to 17 residues. The CDR3 DNA reads as TGTGCCAGCAGCCCCCACGCGGGGGCGCTTAACACCGGGGAGCTGTTTTTT. It specifies CASSPHAGALNTGELFF.

The chain is built from TRBV28 and TRBJ2-7; 12 bases align to TRBD2. Germline CDR1 and CDR2: MDHEN and SYDVKM. The CDR3 length is 17 residues. With V trimmed by 6 bases and J by 4 bases, 13 bases remained unmatched. The CDR3 is CASSVGLAGLGSYEQYF. The CDR3 nucleotides are TGTGCCAGCAGCGTCGGACTAGCGGGATTGGGGTCGTACGAGCAGTACTTC.

V and J are TRBV9 and TRBJ2-3; tentative D call: TRBD2 (5 bases). Trimming removed 5 bases at V and 6 bases at J, with 13 bases between. The CDR3 extends over 13 amino acids. Germline loops: CDR1 SGDLS, CDR2 YYNGEE. The CDR3 DNA follows: TGTGCCAGCAGGGCCCTCGGCGGGGATACGCAGTATTTT. It codes for CASRALGGDTQYF.

The chain couples TRBV6-5 to TRBJ1-4; 8 bases are a match to TRBD1. Germline V lookup: CDR1 MNHEY, CDR2 SVGAGI. The CDR3 runs 15 residues. Trimming cost V 4 bases and J 8 bases; bases outside gene matches: 9. The CDR3 DNA reads TGTGCCAGCAGTTCCCAGGGGGCGCGGAGGGAAAAACTGTTTTTT. Protein: CASSSQGARREKLFF.

This sequence joins TRBV2 and TRBJ2-1, with a weak D call TRBD1 (7 bases). Trimming shortened V by 9 bases and J by 5 bases, and 14 bases separated the two germline ends. CDR3 length: 13 residues. Germline V CDR1 and CDR2: SNHLY, FYNNEI. CDR3 amino acids: CARGGQRHNEQFF. Written as DNA, the CDR3 is TGTGCCAGGGGGGGACAGAGGCACAATGAGCAGTTCTTC.

This chain joins TRBV27 and TRBJ1-4; D is undetermined. This CDR3 is 13 amino acids long. V was cut by 3 bases and J by 7 bases, with 9 bases left in between. CDR1 and CDR2 (germline): MNHEY, SMNVEV (reference sequence). The CDR3 region has the DNA TGTGCCAGCAGTTTGGGCCTCGCTGAAAAACTGTTTTTT. Encoded protein: CASSLGLAEKLFF.

V and J are TRBV11-2 and TRBJ2-1; 12 nucleotides line up with TRBD2. The V segment lost 3 bases and the J segment 2 bases; nucleotides outside the gene matches: 11. Germline CDR1 and CDR2: SGHAT and FQNNGV. This CDR3 contains 19 residues. The CDR3 DNA is TGTGCCAGCAGCTTCCGACTAGCGGGAGAGATCCCCCCCTACAATGAGCAGTTCTTC. This encodes CASSFRLAGEIPPYNEQFF.

This chain joins TRBV5-4 and TRBJ2-7, with 14 bases matching TRBD2. Germline V gene sequence: CDR1 SGHNT, CDR2 YYREEE (reference sequence). The trim removed 4 bases at V and 5 bases at J, leaving 5 bases unmatched. This CDR3 has 15 residues. The CDR3 protein is CASSGTSGRGDEQYF. The CDR3 DNA reads as TGTGCCAGCAGCGGGACTAGCGGGAGAGGGGACGAGCAGTACTTC. Based on the CDR3 plus reference TRBV5-4 and TRBJ2-7, the full variable domain is ETGVTQSPTHLIKTRGQQVTLRCSSQSGHNTVSWYQQALGQGPQFIFQYYREEENGRGNFPPRFSGLQFPNYSSELNVNALELDDSALYLCASSGTSGRGDEQYFGPGTRLTVT.

The chain is built from TRBV27 and TRBJ1-1; D unclear. The V and J ends lost 1 base and 7 bases respectively, with 10 bases between them. This CDR3 is 13 amino acids long. Germline CDR1 and CDR2: MNHEY and SMNVEV (reference sequence). CDR3 DNA: TGTGCCAGCAGTTTATGGTCCGGAGGTGAAGCTTTCTTT. Encoded protein: CASSLWSGGEAFF.

The V call is TRBV2, the J call TRBJ2-7, with 7 bases aligning to TRBD1. The CDR3 is 13 residues long. The germline V gene encodes CDR1 SNHLY and CDR2 FYNNEI. The V and J ends lost 7 bases and 3 bases, in that order; junction bases with no gene match: 6. CDR3 in amino acids: CASKGTDNYEQYF. CDR3 DNA: TGTGCCAGCAAAGGGACAGACAACTACGAGCAGTACTTC.

The rearrangement uses TRBV4-1 and TRBJ2-3; a possible D gene is TRBD2 (5 bases). This CDR3 spans 17 amino acids. Trimming shortened V by 1 base and J by 9 bases, and 23 bases separated the two germline ends. Germline assignment: CDR1 MGHRA and CDR2 YSYEKL. The CDR3 loop is CASSQGAAWSLSATQYF. The DNA for the CDR3 is TGCGCCAGCAGCCAAGGGGCCGCGTGGAGCCTTAGCGCAACGCAGTATTTT.

The chain has TRBV19 and TRBJ2-7; the match to TRBD1 covers 9 bases. Losses at the gene ends were 10 bases for V and 5 bases for J; bases not matched to a gene: 21. This CDR3 contains 17 residues. Per the germline V gene, CDR1 is LNHDA and CDR2 is SQIVND (reference sequence). CDR3 sequence (DNA): TGTGCCACGTCACCCTCCTCCCGGACAGGGGAAAGGAACGAGCAGTACTTC. Its protein is CATSPSSRTGERNEQYF.

V is TRBV14 and J is TRBJ1-1, with TRBD1 as a possible D gene (5 bases). The CDR3 is 15 residues long. The V end lost 1 base, the J end lost 5 bases, and 14 bases lay between the germline ends. Looked up from germline, CDR1 is SGHDN and CDR2 is FVKESK. This CDR3 is CASSQVGGLRTEAFF. The DNA for the CDR3 is TGTGCCAGCAGCCAAGTCGGGGGGTTGAGGACTGAAGCTTTCTTT.

The gene calls are TRBV10-3 and TRBJ2-3; possible D gene TRBD2, 5 bases. The germline V and J ends were trimmed by 2 bases and 5 bases, with 5 bases remaining between them. Germline CDR1 ENHRY, CDR2 SYGVKD. The CDR3 contains 12 residues. CDR3: CAISEGGDTQYF. CDR3 sequence (DNA): TGTGCCATCAGTGAGGGAGGAGATACGCAGTATTTT.

This chain links TRBV29-1 with TRBJ1-1, with D hard to call. Germline-derived CDR1 and CDR2 are SQVTM and ANQGSEA. The CDR3 sequence is 14 residues long. The germline V and J ends were trimmed by 0 bases and 3 bases, with 11 bases remaining between them. DNA of the CDR3: TGCAGCGTTGAAGAATCAGGAGGTTACACTGAAGCTTTCTTT. Translation: CSVEESGGYTEAFF.